What follows are 16 T cell receptor beta chains derived from one specimen sequenced in a study of blood T cell repertoires in COVID-19. Assay used: immunoSEQ multiplex PCR; TCRdb lists only in-frame clones, some missing. The data contain approximately 190,000 clones, about 80% of them singletons. Specimen: PBMCs or T cells enriched from blood (not recorded which). The receptor source for this set is a man aged 40-49 years who had recovered from COVID-19.

The table lists this clone with a few counts. V gene TRBV6-5 combines with J gene TRBJ1-5; D unresolved. Germline CDR1 is MNHEY and CDR2 is SVGAGI. V lost 6 bases and J lost 4, with 13 bases in between. The CDR3 runs to 14 residues. This CDR3 reads CASSSGRRNQPQHF. CDR3 coding DNA: TGTGCCAGCAGCAGCGGACGGCGGAATCAGCCCCAGCATTTT.

The chain recombines TRBV6-2 or TRBV6-3 with TRBJ1-2; the match to TRBD1 covers 8 bases. The CDR3 is 15 amino acids. The J segment lost 2 bases and the V segment lost 6 bases, leaving 8 bases of the junction unmatched. Germline CDR1 reads MNHEY; CDR2 reads SVGEGT. The CDR3 sequence: CASSTGGQGNYGYTF. CDR3 bases: TGTGCCAGCAGCACAGGCGGACAGGGCAACTATGGCTACACCTTC.

A single count supports this clone. The chain recombines TRBV3-1 (or the pseudogene TRBV3-2) with TRBJ2-7; TRBD1 matches 12 bases. The CDR3 totals 16 residues. Germline V CDR1 and CDR2: LGHDT, YNNKEL (reference sequence). V shed 2 bases, J shed 7 bases, and the junction held 9 bases outside the gene matches. The CDR3 bases are TGTGCCAGCAGCCAAACCTCCGGGACAGGGGGCAGAGAGCAGTACTTC. Translated, it gives CASSQTSGTGGREQYF.

This clone was counted a single time. This chain connects TRBV7-8 to TRBJ2-3; 7 nucleotides align to TRBD2. The CDR3 has 13 residues. Losses at the gene ends were 5 bases for V and 4 bases for J; bases not matched to a gene: 3. The germline V gene encodes CDR1 SGHVS and CDR2 FQNEAQ. The CDR3 sequence is CASSRGGSDTQYF. The CDR3 DNA is TGTGCCAGCAGCCGCGGGGGTTCAGATACGCAGTATTTT.

This clone has more than one count but fewer than ten. The chain links TRBV5-1 to TRBJ2-1; no firm D call. The CDR3 contains 14 residues. CDR1 is SGHRS, CDR2 YFSETQ, per germline. The germline V and J ends were trimmed by 7 bases and 0 bases, with 11 bases remaining between them. The CDR3, as DNA: TGCGCCAGCCAAGCCCCGAGCTCCTACAATGAGCAGTTCTTC. Translated, it gives CASQAPSSYNEQFF.

This chain connects TRBV18 to TRBJ1-5; D is possibly TRBD1 (5 bases). The length of the CDR3 is 15 residues. Germline CDR1 KGHSH, CDR2 LQKENI. Between the trimmed V and J ends, which lost 0 bases and 0 bases, there was a span of 6 bases. The CDR3 here is CASSPPQASNQPQHF. The CDR3 coding sequence is TGTGCCAGCTCACCACCACAGGCTAGCAATCAGCCCCAGCATTTT. Based on the CDR3 plus reference TRBV18 and TRBJ1-5, the full variable domain is NAGVMQNPRHLVRRRGQEARLRCSPMKGHSHVYWYRQLPEEGLKFMVYLQKENIIDESGMPKERFSAEFPKEGPSILRIQQVVRGDSAAYFCASSPPQASNQPQHFGDGTRLSIL.

The V call is TRBV5-4, the J call TRBJ2-3; D is ambiguous. V lost 0 bases, J lost 2 bases, and 16 bases lay in between. Per the germline V gene, CDR1 is SGHNT and CDR2 is YYREEE (reference sequence). This CDR3 contains 17 residues. The CDR3 DNA sequence: TGTGCCAGCAGCTTGGGTGGCAGCTTACTATTCACAGATACGCAGTATTTT. Amino acid sequence: CASSLGGSLLFTDTQYF.

The J gene is TRBJ2-1, the V gene TRBV30; 7 nucleotides agree with TRBD2. Per the germline V gene, CDR1 is GTSNPN and CDR2 is SVGIG (reference sequence). CDR3 length: 15 amino acids. The V segment lost 2 bases and the J segment 6 bases; nucleotides outside the gene matches: 10. CDR3 protein: CAWSTGGSNRNEQFF. The CDR3 DNA is TGTGCCTGGAGTACCGGGGGGTCTAATCGCAATGAGCAGTTCTTC. Using reference TRBV30 and TRBJ2-1 for the parts outside the CDR3, the full variable domain is SQTIHQWPATLVQPVGSPLSLECTVEGTSNPNLYWYRQAAGRGLQLLFYSVGIGQISSEVPQNLSASRPQDRQFILSSKKLLLSDSGFYLCAWSTGGSNRNEQFFGPGTRLTVL.

This chain connects TRBV6-5 to TRBJ1-1; 8 bases map to TRBD1. The CDR3 has 13 amino acids. J lost 0 bases, V lost 6 bases, and 0 bases had no gene match. CDR1 is MNHEY, CDR2 SVGAGI, per germline. CDR3 in DNA: TGTGCCAGCAGACAGGGGGTGAACACTGAAGCTTTCTTT. This gives the protein CASRQGVNTEAFF.

The chain combines TRBV28 with TRBJ1-3; 8 bases map to TRBD1. V shed 7 bases, J shed 2 bases, and the junction held 7 bases outside the gene matches. CDR3 size: 15 residues. Germline V gives CDR1 MDHEN, CDR2 SYDVKM. The CDR3 loop reads CASTWGQVAGNTIYF. The DNA of the CDR3 is TGTGCCAGCACCTGGGGACAGGTTGCTGGAAACACCATATATTTT.

This chain links TRBV7-3 with TRBJ2-2; TRBD1 matches at 7 bases. V dropped 5 bases and J dropped 7; count of bases not matched to a gene: 4. The CDR3 extends over 13 amino acids. CDR1 is SGHTA, CDR2 FQGTGA, per germline. The CDR3 loop reads CASSTGTDGELFF. Here the CDR3 DNA reads TGTGCCAGCAGCACAGGGACAGACGGGGAGCTGTTTTTT.

The chain carries TRBV19 and TRBJ2-7, with 7 positions matching TRBD1. Germline assignment: CDR1 LNHDA and CDR2 SQIVND (reference sequence). The CDR3 contains 12 residues. V shed 5 bases and J 5 bases; nucleotides not matched to a gene: 3. CDR3 sequence: CASSDRVHEQYF. In DNA, the CDR3 is TGTGCCAGTAGTGACAGGGTCCACGAGCAGTACTTC. Full variable domain (missing parts from reference TRBV19 and TRBJ2-7): DGGITQSPKYLFRKEGQNVTLSCEQNLNHDAMYWYRQDPGQGLRLIYYSQIVNDFQKGDIAEGYSVSREKKESFPLTVTSAQKNPTAFYLCASSDRVHEQYFGPGTRLTVT.

The J gene is TRBJ1-6, the V gene TRBV5-6, with D tentatively TRBD1 (5 bases). The CDR3 runs to 15 residues. Trimming left V 1 base short and J 1 base short, with 6 bases between. Germline CDR1 SGHDT, CDR2 YYEEEE. CDR3 DNA: TGTGCCAGCAGCTTGAGGGGATCCTATAATTCACCCCTCCACTTT. Amino acids: CASSLRGSYNSPLHF.

The chain has TRBV9 and TRBJ1-6, with a weak D call TRBD1 (6 bases). This CDR3 region has 14 residues. Trimming removed 1 base at V and 9 bases at J, with 11 bases between. The germline gives CDR1 SGDLS, CDR2 YYNGEE. The CDR3 sequence is CASSVFGQSSPLHF. CDR3 DNA: TGTGCCAGCAGCGTATTCGGACAGTCTTCACCCCTCCACTTT.

The rearrangement joins TRBV28 to TRBJ1-5, with D possibly matching TRBD1 (6 bases). Germline values: CDR1 MDHEN, CDR2 SYDVKM. This CDR3 contains 14 residues. Trimming shortened V by 3 bases and J by 6 bases, and 12 bases separated the two germline ends. The CDR3 nucleotides read TGTGCCAGCAGTTTTTACAGGGTAGGTCAGCCCCAGCATTTT. Translating gives CASSFYRVGQPQHF.

This clone was picked up a small number of times. This rearrangement joins TRBV6-5 to TRBJ1-2, with TRBD1 identical over 7 bases. The CDR3 extends over 13 amino acids. Germline V gene sequence: CDR1 MNHEY, CDR2 SVGAGI. V dropped 4 bases and J dropped 10; count of bases not matched to a gene: 9. The CDR3 sequence is CASSSLGDRVYTF. CDR3 bases: TGTGCCAGCAGTTCACTAGGGGACAGAGTCTACACCTTC.